The 21 T cell receptor beta chains given below trace back to one sample, sequenced in a study of T cells in Graves' hyperthyroidism and ophthalmopathy. Amplified TCR beta CDR3 regions came from RNA transcripts. Initially, a first-round RT-PCR of the TCR CDR3 employed the HTBI primer set. TCRdb redid the calling of the multiplex PCR reads with MiXCR, one entry per CDR3 protein. This table holds roughly 500,000 distinct CDR3 sequences, around 50% found once. The sample comprised peripheral blood or thyroid tissue (not recorded which). The receptors stem from an adult woman with Graves' disease, either hyperthyroidism or ophthalmopathy (not recorded which).

The chain has TRBV7-8 and TRBJ2-2; 7 bases line up with TRBD1. Looked up from germline, CDR1 is SGHVS and CDR2 is FQNEAQ. The V gene end was trimmed by 5 bases and the J gene end by 0 bases; junction bases not matched to a gene: 6. The CDR3 runs to 16 residues. The CDR3 DNA reads as TGTGCCAGCAGCCCTCAGGGGGTCGCGAACACCGGGGAGCTGTTTTTT. Protein sequence: CASSPQGVANTGELFF.

In its sample, this clonotype was seen a few times. The rearrangement uses TRBV7-2 and TRBJ1-4; possibly TRBD1 for D (5 bases). V gave up 3 bases and J gave up 7 bases, with 15 bases separating them. The CDR3 consists of 15 residues. Germline CDR1 SGHTA, CDR2 FQGNSA. CDR3 protein: CASSFFGGAGEKLFF. The CDR3 nucleotides read TGTGCCAGCAGCTTTTTCGGGGGTGCCGGTGAAAAACTGTTTTTT.

The gene calls are TRBV6-5 and TRBJ1-6; possibly TRBD1 for D (5 bases). Looked up from germline, CDR1 is MNHEY and CDR2 is SVGAGI. V lost 5 bases and J 5 bases, leaving 13 bases between the germline ends. The CDR3 runs to 15 residues. The CDR3 reads CASSRGGTDNSPLHF. CDR3 in DNA: TGTGCCAGCAGTAGGGGAGGGACTGATAATTCACCCCTCCACTTT.

This clonotype occurred a few times. The chain employs TRBV6-1 and TRBJ1-6; 9 bases are a match to TRBD1. CDR3 length: 15 amino acids. After removal of 6 bases from V and 9 bases from J, the junction contained 9 bases not matched to a gene. Germline V gene lookup returns CDR1 MNHNS and CDR2 SASEGT. CDR3 nucleotide sequence: TGTGCCAGCAGCACAAGGGGGACAGGGTTTTCACCCCTCCACTTT. This sequence encodes CASSTRGTGFSPLHF.

This clonotype has at least ten counts. Sequence at one end of the junction differs from germline and may be a read error. The rearrangement joins TRBV7-7 to TRBJ2-5; 9 bases fit TRBD1. CDR3 length equals 15 residues. Germline V gene data show CDR1 as SSHAT and CDR2 as FNYEAQ (reference sequence). As DNA, the CDR3 is TGTGCTAGCAGCGTGGGACAGGGAGTCCAAGAGACCCAGTACTTC. Translated: CASSVGQGVQETQYF.

This clonotype has only a few counts. The V gene is TRBV20-1, the J gene TRBJ2-7, with a tentative D call TRBD2 (7 bases). V lost 2 bases to trimming and J lost 4 bases, with 18 bases between them. The germline CDR1 and CDR2 sequences are DFQATT and SNEGSKA (reference sequence). The CDR3 is 15 amino acids. This chain's CDR3 is CSARPRGGGRYEQYF. The CDR3 nucleotides are TGCAGTGCTAGACCTAGGGGGGGCGGGAGATACGAGCAGTACTTC.

The table lists this clonotype with many counts. V usage is TRBV2 and J usage is TRBJ1-2; no reliable D call. This CDR3 is 13 amino acids long. Germline V gene lookup returns CDR1 SNHLY and CDR2 FYNNEI. The V gene lost 10 bases and the J gene lost 3 bases, with 15 bases spanning the gap. The CDR3 sequence is CATRGPSDYGYTF. The CDR3 bases are TGTGCCACCCGTGGTCCTTCGGACTATGGCTACACCTTC.

V gene TRBV9 combines with J gene TRBJ2-6; no definite D call. Germline CDR1 reads SGDLS; CDR2 reads YYNGEE. CDR3 length: 15 amino acids. The V gene lost 0 bases and the J gene lost 4 bases, with 8 bases spanning the gap. In DNA form, the CDR3 reads TGTGCCAGCAGCGTAGGAGGCACCGGGGCCAACGTCCTGACTTTC. Translating gives CASSVGGTGANVLTF. Full variable domain (rest looked up from reference TRBV9 and TRBJ2-6): DSGVTQTPKHLITATGQRVTLRCSPRSGDLSVYWYQQSLDQGLQFLIQYYNGEERAKGNILERFSAQQFPDLHSELNLSSLELGDSALYFCASSVGGTGANVLTFGAGSRLTVL.

The chain employs TRBV19 and TRBJ1-5; 11 nucleotides agree with TRBD1. With the DNA end fitting TRBJ2-3 better, the J assignment may be wrong. The CDR3 loop spans 16 amino acids. Per the germline V gene, CDR1 is LNHDA and CDR2 is SQIVND (reference sequence). The CDR3 here is CASSTGQGASTDTQYF. CDR3 nucleotide sequence: TGTGCCAGTAGTACTGGACAGGGGGCAAGTACAGATACGCAGTATTTT.

The CDR3, as DNA: TGTGCCAGCAGCTACTCGGGACTAGTAAGCTACGAGCAGTACTTC. Its protein product is CASSYSGLVSYEQYF. This chain connects TRBV7-9 to TRBJ2-7; TRBD2 matches 8 bases. V lost 4 bases, J lost 3 bases, and 8 bases stayed unmatched. CDR1 and CDR2 (germline): SEHNR, FQNEAQ (reference sequence). CDR3 size: 15 residues.

This clonotype was detected many times. The rearrangement links TRBV5-1 to TRBJ2-5; perhaps TRBD2 as D (5 bases). This CDR3 has 16 residues. Deletions cut 6 bases from V and 2 bases from J, with 20 bases between. Germline V lookup: CDR1 SGHRS, CDR2 YFSETQ. Here the CDR3 DNA reads TGCGCCAGCACGCATTTTCTGGTGAGGGATCAAGAGACCCAGTACTTC. Protein product: CASTHFLVRDQETQYF.

The V and J genes are TRBV7-9 and TRBJ2-7, with D uncertain. This CDR3 is built from 12 residues. With 6 bases removed from V and 4 bases from J, the gap between germline ends came to 10 bases. Germline V gene lookup returns CDR1 SEHNR and CDR2 FQNEAQ (reference sequence). The CDR3 sequence: CASSSDAYEQYF. CDR3 sequence (DNA): TGTGCCAGCAGTTCTGATGCGTACGAGCAGTACTTC. Full variable domain (missing parts from reference TRBV7-9 and TRBJ2-7): DTGVSQNPRHKITKRGQNVTFRCDPISEHNRLYWYRQTLGQGPEFLTYFQNEAQLEKSRLLSDRFSAERPKGSFSTLEIQRTEQGDSAMYLCASSSDAYEQYFGPGTRLTVT.

The V gene is TRBV2, the J gene TRBJ2-2; no clear D gene. CDR3 length equals 14 residues. Germline V gene lookup returns CDR1 SNHLY and CDR2 FYNNEI. V lost 4 bases, J lost 2 bases, and 8 bases lay in between. The CDR3 reads CASSGELNTGELFF. CDR3 nucleotides: TGTGCCAGCAGTGGCGAACTCAACACCGGGGAGCTGTTTTTT.

The genes are TRBV7-2 and TRBJ2-2, with 12 bases matching TRBD2. CDR1 SGHTA and CDR2 FQGNSA come from the germline V gene. The CDR3 loop spans 18 amino acids. Unmatched junction bases numbered 8, after V lost 0 bases and J lost 6 bases. As DNA, the CDR3 is TGTGCCAGCAGCTTAGCGGTGACTAGCGGGAGTAAGGCCGGGGAGCTGTTTTTT. Translating it yields CASSLAVTSGSKAGELFF.

This chain links TRBV9 with TRBJ2-5; 10 bases are shared with TRBD2. The germline V gene encodes CDR1 SGDLS and CDR2 YYNGEE. This CDR3 has 19 residues. After removal of 0 bases from V and 2 bases from J, the junction contained 13 bases not matched to a gene. The CDR3, as DNA: TGTGCCAGCAGCGTAGGCGCTAGCGGGAGTATCGGGGAGCAAGAGACCCAGTACTTC. Translating it yields CASSVGASGSIGEQETQYF.

In its sample, this clonotype was seen a few times. This rearrangement joins TRBV10-3 to TRBJ1-1, with D hard to call. The V end was cut by 4 bases, the J end by 0 bases, with 6 bases between. The CDR3 runs 13 residues. Germline assignment: CDR1 ENHRY and CDR2 SYGVKD. The CDR3 reads CAISATVNTEAFF. The CDR3 DNA reads as TGTGCCATCAGTGCTACGGTGAACACTGAAGCTTTCTTT.

This CDR3 reads CASSTGRDYEQYF. CDR3 coding DNA: TGTGCCAGTAGTACCGGACGCGACTACGAGCAGTACTTC. The V call is TRBV19, the J call TRBJ2-7; D not resolved. The CDR3 consists of 13 residues. From germline, CDR1 is LNHDA and CDR2 SQIVND (reference sequence). Trimming shortened V by 4 bases and J by 3 bases, and 10 bases separated the two germline ends.

This clonotype was found many times. The chain links TRBV6-5 to TRBJ1-4; the match to TRBD1 covers 7 bases. The CDR3 contains 17 residues. The V gene's germline CDR1 is MNHEY and CDR2 SVGAGI. V was clipped by 6 bases and J by 0 bases; unmatched bases: 10. Here the CDR3 DNA reads TGTGCCAGCAGACGGACAGGCGGCACTGCAACTAATGAAAAACTGTTTTTT. Its protein is CASRRTGGTATNEKLFF.

The chain combines TRBV12-3 or TRBV12-4 with TRBJ1-1, with D hard to call. This CDR3 region has 13 residues. The V end lost 6 bases, the J end lost 4 bases, and 12 bases lay between the germline ends. CDR3: CASSQMGGTEAFF. In nucleotides, the CDR3 is TGTGCCAGCAGCCAGATGGGAGGCACTGAAGCTTTCTTT.

A word on this clonotype: A much larger clonotype is one base distant, so this may be a read error. This chain uses TRBV12-3 or TRBV12-4 with TRBJ1-5; D is perhaps TRBD1 (6 bases). This CDR3 has 14 residues. V shed 6 bases and J shed 5 bases, with 14 bases lying between them. CDR3 amino acids: CASRAGVGYQPQHF. Written as DNA, the CDR3 is TGTGCCAGCAGGGCAGGGGTCGGGTATCAGCCCCAGCATTTT.

The gene calls are TRBV9 and TRBJ2-5, with D possibly matching TRBD1 (7 bases). Germline lookup yields CDR1 SGDLS and CDR2 YYNGEE. Trimming removed 6 bases at V and 5 bases at J, with 17 bases between. CDR3 size: 14 residues. The CDR3 region is CASTPGGNGETQYF. CDR3 DNA sequence: TGTGCCAGCACCCCAGGGGGGAACGGGGAGACCCAGTACTTC.